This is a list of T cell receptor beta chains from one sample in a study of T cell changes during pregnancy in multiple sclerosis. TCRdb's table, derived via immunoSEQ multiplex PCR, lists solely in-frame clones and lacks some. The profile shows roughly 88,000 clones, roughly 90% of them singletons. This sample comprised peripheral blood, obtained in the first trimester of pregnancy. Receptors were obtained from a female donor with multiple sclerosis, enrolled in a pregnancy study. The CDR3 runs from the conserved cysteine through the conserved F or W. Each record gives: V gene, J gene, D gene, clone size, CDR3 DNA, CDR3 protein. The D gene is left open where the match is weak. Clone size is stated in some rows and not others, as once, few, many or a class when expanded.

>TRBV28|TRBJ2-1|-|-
TGTGCCAGCAGTTTATTTTTCTATGAGCAGTTCTTC
CASSLFFYEQFF
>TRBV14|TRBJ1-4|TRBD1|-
TGTGCCAGCAGCCAACTACCTGACAGGGTAGCTGAAAAACTGTTTTTT
CASSQLPDRVAEKLFF
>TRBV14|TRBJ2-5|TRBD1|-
TGTGCCAGCAGCCAAGTAAGGGGACAGCTAAGAGAGACCCAGTACTTC
CASSQVRGQLRETQYF
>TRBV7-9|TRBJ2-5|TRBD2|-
TGTGCCAGCAGCTTATTTGGGAGACTAGCGGGTCTAGAGACCCAGTACTTC
CASSLFGRLAGLETQYF
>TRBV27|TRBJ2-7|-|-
TGTGCCAGCAGTTTTTCCGACAGGATCTACGAGCAGTACTTC
CASSFSDRIYEQYF
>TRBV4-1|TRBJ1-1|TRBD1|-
TGCGCCAGCAGCGCCCGGACAGGGTCTAAGAACACTGAAGCTTTCTTT
CASSARTGSKNTEAFF
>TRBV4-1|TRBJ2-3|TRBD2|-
TGCGCCAGCAGCCAAGAGGGGCTAGCGGGAGTAGATACGCAGTATTTT
CASSQEGLAGVDTQYF
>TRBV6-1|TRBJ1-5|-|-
TGTGCCAGCAGTCGCTACGGGGGTTCGGGTCAGCCCCAGCATTTT
CASSRYGGSGQPQHF
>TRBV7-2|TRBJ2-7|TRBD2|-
TGTGCCAGCAGCTCCGGTTGGGGGAGGGCCTACGAGCAGTACTTC
CASSSGWGRAYEQYF
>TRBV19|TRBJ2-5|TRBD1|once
TGTGCCAGTAGTACCCCGAGGACAGGGGTAGGGGAGACCCAGTACTTC
CASSTPRTGVGETQYF
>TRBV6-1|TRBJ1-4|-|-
TGTGCCAGCAGTGAACTTTGGGGCTTGGGGGGTGAAAAACTGTTTTTT
CASSELWGLGGEKLFF
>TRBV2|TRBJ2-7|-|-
TGTGCCAGCAGTCGAGATATTAGCTCCTACGAGCAGTACTTC
CASSRDISSYEQYF
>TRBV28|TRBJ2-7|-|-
TGTGCCAGCAGTTTACTAGGGGGGGCGAAACACGAGCAGTACTTC
CASSLLGGAKHEQYF
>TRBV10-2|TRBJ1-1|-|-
TGCGCTAGCACCCAGAACACTGAAGCTTTCTTT
CASTQNTEAFF
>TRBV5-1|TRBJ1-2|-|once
TGCGCCAGCGCCCCGCCAGGAAGGGACTGGTACACCTTC
CASAPPGRDWYTF
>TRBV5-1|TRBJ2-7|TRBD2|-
TGCGCCAGCAGCTTGGAACTAGCGGGAGTGGACGAGCAGTACTTC
CASSLELAGVDEQYF
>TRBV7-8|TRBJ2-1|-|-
TGTGCCAGCAGCTACAGGGACCCAGGGAGTGAGCAGTTCTTC
CASSYRDPGSEQFF